This T cell receptor (beta chain) was sequenced during a study of graft-versus-host responses after intestinal transplantation. Whole-study context: Tacrolimus plus steroids were given to all recipients for approximately three years, preceded by anti-thymocyte globulin induction.

Broader study findings: Early declines in HvG clones that occurred post-transplant were associated with peak circulating GvH clone levels. Subjects displaying graft-donor T cell macrochimerism possessed elevated graft-versus-host to host-versus-graft clonal ratios inside allografts. GvH clones were identified in recipient marrow, with some first appearing in ileum or blood.

On this clone itself: The target antigen is unknown.

The repertoire was sequenced with immunoSEQ multiplex PCR; TCRdb's copy has only in-frame clones and lacks some. The sample yields 98,000 or so clones, about 82% seen once. CDR1 is MNHEY, CDR2 SVGAGI, per germline. Germline trimming cut 6 bases from V and 2 bases from J; bases unmatched to any gene: 3. The CDR3 length is 13 residues. The receptor was isolated from a human patient who received an intestinal transplant, so some T cells may come from the graft donor. The input for sequencing was PBMCs, taken 255 days after intestinal transplant. This chain joins TRBV6-5 and TRBJ1-2, with 7 bases identical to TRBD1. The CDR3 sequence is CASSQTGNYGYTF. CDR3 DNA: TGTGCCAGCAGCCAGACAGGGAACTATGGCTACACCTTC.